The T cell receptor beta chain described here comes from a study of T cells of healthy individuals. TCRdb itself ran the 5' RACE reads through MiXCR, one entry per CDR3 protein. The data contain tens of thousands of distinct CDR3 sequences, roughly 14% of them singletons. Trimming removed 2 bases from V and 10 bases from J, with 14 bases in between. This CDR3 is 13 amino acids long. Germline assignment: CDR1 MGHDK and CDR2 SYGVNS. This clonotype was observed many times. This TCR was sampled from a human donor in good health. The chain combines TRBV25-1 with TRBJ1-1; D ambiguous. CDR3 DNA sequence: TGTGCCAGCAGTGAACCCGGGCGAGCGAGAGCTTTCTTT. This codes for CASSEPGRARAFF.